These 7 T cell receptor beta chains share one sample of origin, sequenced in a study of spatial heterogeneity in lung cancer. The time point denotes: sample taken at primary tumor resection. The authors sequenced whole RNA from tumor, nontumor lung or frozen PBMC without sorting. TCRdb re-analysed the 5' RACE reads in MiXCR, keeping a single row per CDR3 protein. The sample has 30,000 to 45,000 distinct CDR3 sequences; 4% to 6% are singletons. This material consisted of PBMCs, taken at surgery. These receptors were obtained from a female donor with early-stage non-small cell lung cancer.

Only a few counts were recorded for this clonotype. A read error may explain this, as a much larger clone is one base away. The V call is TRBV6-2 or TRBV6-3, the J call TRBJ1-5; 10 nucleotides align to TRBD1. This CDR3 region has 18 residues. Trimming removed 10 bases from V and 3 bases from J; junction bases left unmatched: 18. The germline CDR1 and CDR2 sequences are MNHEY and SVGEGT. CDR3 nucleotides: TGTGCCACCAGCAGGGACAGGGGAAATCCGGGCCCCAATCAGCCCCAGCATTTT. Translated: CATSRDRGNPGPNQPQHF.

Worth noting for this clonotype: Because the CDR3 is missing its conserved closing phenylalanine or tryptophan, this is likely a read error. The chain is built from TRBV7-8 and TRBJ1-1, with a possible D match to TRBD1 (5 bases). This CDR3 has 15 residues. The V end lost 5 bases, the J end lost 5 bases, and 18 bases lay between the germline ends. Looked up from germline, CDR1 is SGHVS and CDR2 is FQNEAQ. CDR3 amino acids: CASSPRAGPGTEAFL. The CDR3 DNA follows: TGTGCCAGCAGCCCCAGAGCAGGGCCGGGGACTGAAGCTTTCCTT.

The sample holds many counts of this clonotype. This chain connects TRBV7-8 to TRBJ2-5; 9 nucleotides align to TRBD2. This CDR3 region has 18 residues. CDR1 SGHVS and CDR2 FQNEAQ come from the germline V gene. V shed 1 base and J 2 bases; nucleotides not matched to a gene: 11. The CDR3 DNA follows: TGTGCCAGCAGCTTAGGGTCTCTGGGAGCGGGGGGACAAGAGACCCAGTACTTC. Translation gives CASSLGSLGAGGQETQYF.

In its sample, this clonotype was seen many times. This chain uses TRBV29-1 with TRBJ2-1; D is perhaps TRBD2 (6 bases). V was shortened by 2 bases and J by 0 bases, with 14 bases between the two germline ends. Germline V gene lookup returns CDR1 SQVTM and CDR2 ANQGSEA. This CDR3 has 16 amino acids. For the CDR3, the DNA is TGCAGCGTTGAACCGGGGACTGGAAGCTCCTACAATGAGCAGTTCTTC. As protein: CSVEPGTGSSYNEQFF.

The rearrangement links TRBV6-1 to TRBJ2-4, with 8 positions matching TRBD1. In germline, CDR1 is MNHNS, CDR2 SASEGT. The J segment lost 6 bases and the V segment lost 6 bases, leaving 1 base of the junction unmatched. This CDR3 has 12 residues. CDR3 DNA sequence: TGTGCCAGCAGAACAGGGGGAAACATTCAGTACTTC. Translated, it gives CASRTGGNIQYF.

At least ten counts were recorded for this clonotype. The chain combines TRBV18 with TRBJ1-6, with D unclear. The CDR3 is 14 amino acids. The germline gives CDR1 KGHSH, CDR2 LQKENI. Trimming took 0 bases from V and 14 from J, leaving 14 bases between them. CDR3 nucleotide sequence: TGTGCCAGCTCACCACCCGGCATTCGGCAGGCCCTCCACTTT. Translating it yields CASSPPGIRQALHF.

This clonotype was counted only a few times. The chain joins TRBV27 to TRBJ2-1; D unresolved. V was shortened by 3 bases and J by 7 bases, with 4 bases between the two germline ends. Germline V CDR1 and CDR2: MNHEY, SMNVEV (reference sequence). This CDR3 is 11 amino acids long. CDR3 amino acids: CASSFVNEQFF. Here the CDR3 DNA reads TGTGCCAGCAGTTTTGTTAATGAGCAGTTCTTC.